This TCR beta chain was recorded in a study of patients and donors after allogeneic stem cell transplantation. Via MiXCR, TCRdb re-called the RT-PCR reads, giving one row per CDR3 protein. The sample includes about a million distinct CDR3 sequences, approximately 18% seen only once; the top ten take under 6.5%. Germline lookup yields CDR1 SNHLY and CDR2 FYNNEI. CDR3 size: 13 residues. Trimming took off 9 bases at V and 6 bases at J, with 17 bases between the two ends. This receptor was taken from a human donor who was either an allogeneic HSCT recipient or a stem cell or donor lymphocyte infusion donor (not recorded which). It is not recorded whose cells these are; they may come from a transplant donor. The specimen sequenced was blood, either unsorted or a sorted T cell fraction (not recorded which). The rearrangement uses TRBV2 and TRBJ1-2; D uncertain. The chain's CDR3 is CASRGGPAHGYTF. The CDR3, as DNA: TGTGCCAGTCGTGGAGGTCCTGCGCATGGCTACACCTTC.